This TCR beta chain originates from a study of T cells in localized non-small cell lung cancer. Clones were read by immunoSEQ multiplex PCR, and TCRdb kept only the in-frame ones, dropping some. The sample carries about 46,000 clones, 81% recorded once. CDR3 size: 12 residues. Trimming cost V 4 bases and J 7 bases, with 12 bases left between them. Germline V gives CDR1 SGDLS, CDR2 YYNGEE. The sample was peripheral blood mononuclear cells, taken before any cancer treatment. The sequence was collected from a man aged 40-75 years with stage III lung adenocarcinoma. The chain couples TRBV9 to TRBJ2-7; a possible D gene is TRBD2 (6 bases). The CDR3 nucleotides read TGTGCCAGCAGCCCGACCCGGGGGGAGCAGTACTTC. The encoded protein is CASSPTRGEQYF.